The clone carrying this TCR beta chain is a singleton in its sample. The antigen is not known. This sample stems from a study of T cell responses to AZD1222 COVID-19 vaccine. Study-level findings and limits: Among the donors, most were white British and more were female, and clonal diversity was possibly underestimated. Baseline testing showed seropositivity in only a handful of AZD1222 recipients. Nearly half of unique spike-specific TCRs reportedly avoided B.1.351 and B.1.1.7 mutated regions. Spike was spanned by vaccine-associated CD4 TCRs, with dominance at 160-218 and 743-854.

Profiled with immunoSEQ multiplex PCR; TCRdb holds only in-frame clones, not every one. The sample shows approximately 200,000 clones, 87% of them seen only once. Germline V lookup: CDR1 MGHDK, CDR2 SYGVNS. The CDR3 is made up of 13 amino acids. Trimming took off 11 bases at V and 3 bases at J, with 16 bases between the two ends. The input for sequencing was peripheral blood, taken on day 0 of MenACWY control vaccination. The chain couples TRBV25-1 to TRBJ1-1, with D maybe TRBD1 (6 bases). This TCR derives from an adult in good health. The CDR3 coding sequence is TGTGCCTCCTCGAGGGGGGTCGACACTGAAGCTTTCTTT. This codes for CASSRGVDTEAFF.